This TCR beta chain originates from a study of Tregs in tolerant kidney transplant recipients. This clone appeared once. Its antigen is as yet unknown. Germline trimming cut 5 bases from V and 2 bases from J; bases unmatched to any gene: 8. The CDR3 is 15 amino acids. Looked up from germline, CDR1 is MGHRA and CDR2 is YSYEKL. Data came from immunoSEQ multiplex PCR; TCRdb stores just in-frame clones and leaves some out. The sample has 60,000 to 95,000 clones, roughly 98% seen once; the top ten hold 0.55% to 0.6%. CD4+CD25+CD127- Tregs, CD4+CD25- non-Tregs, CD4 and CD8 cells were sorted. General study results and limits: Some patients' samples used different primers over time, so nucleotide sequences weren't comparable.

The starting material was CD4+ T cells from blood, obtained before the transplant. The TCR was taken from a human donor who received a combined kidney and bone marrow transplant. This chain uses TRBV4-1 with TRBJ2-5; TRBD1 matches at 7 bases. The CDR3 nucleotides are TGCGCCAGCAGCTATTCCGGGACAGTTCAAGAGACCCAGTACTTC. It yields the protein CASSYSGTVQETQYF.